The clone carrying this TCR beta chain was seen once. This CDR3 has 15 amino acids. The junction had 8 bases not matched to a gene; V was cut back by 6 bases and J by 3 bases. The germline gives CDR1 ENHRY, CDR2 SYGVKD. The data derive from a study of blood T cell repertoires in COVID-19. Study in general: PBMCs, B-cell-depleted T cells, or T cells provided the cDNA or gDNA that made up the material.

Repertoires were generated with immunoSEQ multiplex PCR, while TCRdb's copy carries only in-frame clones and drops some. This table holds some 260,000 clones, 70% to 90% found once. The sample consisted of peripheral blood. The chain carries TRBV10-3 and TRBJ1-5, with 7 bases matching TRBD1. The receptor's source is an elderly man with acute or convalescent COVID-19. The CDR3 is CAISEYGTDNQPQHF. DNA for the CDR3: TGTGCCATCAGCGAATACGGGACAGACAATCAGCCCCAGCATTTT.